What follows are 26 T cell receptor beta chains derived from one specimen sequenced in a study of tumor-infiltrating lymphocytes in primary liver carcinoma. The input was around 0.5 ug total RNA; TCR beta cDNA was made from it with a constant-region primer. Each TCR beta library was derived from three nested multiplex PCR rounds that employed slightly modified ARM-PCR. TRBV1-TRBV30 forward and Cbeta reverse primers drove the first two roughly 10-cycle rounds. In TCRdb, the multiplex PCR reads were re-called with MiXCR into one record per CDR3 protein. The sample includes roughly 22,000 distinct CDR3 sequences, approximately 80% of them seen just once. Both RNA and DNA were isolated together from 20-30 mg of bulk tissue that had not been sorted. Sequencing input: liver tumor tissue from sampling region 2. The sample's subset: tumor region T2, inferior pole. All receptors come from a woman aged 25 to 45 with primary liver carcinoma and hepatitis B virus infection.

Concerning this clonotype itself: The junction does not match germline at one end; this may be a read error. The chain has TRBV11-2 and TRBJ2-5; D is undetermined. Germline CDR1 SGHAT, CDR2 FQNNGV. CDR3 length equals 12 residues. The CDR3 DNA follows: TGTGCCAGTAGCTTAGGGTTAGAGACCCGATACTTC. It translates to CASSLGLETRYF.

This clonotype was picked up one time. The DNA for the CDR3 is TGCAGCGTTAGACTAGCGGGAGGGCGCGAGTACTTC. Protein sequence: CSVRLAGGREYF. The chain couples TRBV29-1 to TRBJ2-7, with 14 bases identical to TRBD2. CDR3 length equals 12 residues. V lost 5 bases to trimming and J lost 11 bases; unmatched junction nucleotides: 5. Germline V lookup: CDR1 SQVTM, CDR2 ANQGSEA.

A note on this clonotype: Relative to the germline gene, one junction end is altered; a read error may explain this. V and J are TRBV6-2 or TRBV6-3 and TRBJ2-3; D may be TRBD1 or TRBD2 (6 bases each). This CDR3 is 14 amino acids long. In germline, CDR1 is MNHEY, CDR2 SVGEGT. Written as DNA, the CDR3 is TGTGCCAGCAGTCACTCGGTCGCGCGGGACACTATTCTTTTT. It encodes CASSHSVARDTILF.

Of note for this clonotype: One end of the junction is discordant with germline, which a read error may explain. The rearrangement joins TRBV28 to TRBJ1-4, with D hard to call. From germline, CDR1 is MDHEN and CDR2 SYDVKM. The CDR3 has 14 amino acids. CDR3 region: CVSSLLRFNEKLFF. CDR3 DNA sequence: TGTGTCAGCAGTTTACTACGGTTTAATGAAAAACTGTTTTTT.

This clonotype is a singleton in its sample. An end of the junction differs from the germline gene, which may be a read error. V gene TRBV11-3 combines with J gene TRBJ2-1; D remains unclear. The CDR3 runs 16 residues. The germline V gene encodes CDR1 SGHNT and CDR2 YENEEA. CDR3 sequence reads: CASSFLPDISYNERFF. CDR3 in DNA: TGTGCCAGTAGCTTCCTACCGGATATATCCTACAATGAGCGGTTCTTC.

On this clonotype itself: The conserved phenylalanine or tryptophan is not found at the CDR3 terminus, so this likely reflects a read error. V gene TRBV11-3 combines with J gene TRBJ2-7, with TRBD1 identical over 7 bases. The CDR3 has 15 amino acids. J was trimmed by 0 bases and V by 3 bases; bases with no gene match: 5. Germline assignment: CDR1 SGHNT and CDR2 YENEEA. This CDR3 is CASSFDRDLSYEQYL. CDR3 DNA: TGTGCCAGCAGCTTCGACAGGGACCTCTCCTACGAGCAGTACTTA.

Details on this clonotype: An end of the junction does not agree with germline; a read error may underlie this. The V gene is TRBV6-5, the J gene TRBJ2-6; 9 bases map to TRBD1. The CDR3 extends over 18 amino acids. Germline V CDR1 and CDR2: MNHEY, SVGAGI. The CDR3 spells CGSKTYRGRVSGANVLTF. Here the CDR3 DNA reads TGCGGCAGCAAGACATACAGGGGGCGCGTCTCTGGGGCCAACGTCCTGACCTTC.

Comments on this clonotype: The junction and the germline gene differ at one end; a read error may be behind it. This chain uses TRBV11-3 with TRBJ2-1, with D possibly called TRBD1 or TRBD2 (5 bases each). Germline CDR1 is SGHNT and CDR2 is YENEEA. The CDR3 runs to 15 residues. The CDR3 region has the DNA TGTGCCAGCAGCCTCGGGACCCGCTCCTACAATGAGAAGTTCTTC. It encodes CASSLGTRSYNEKFF.

The chain is built from TRBV7-9 and TRBJ1-5; no definite D call. The CDR3 is made up of 14 amino acids. Germline loops: CDR1 SEHNR, CDR2 FQNEAQ (reference sequence). This CDR3 reads CVTSPQENNQPQHF. CDR3 nucleotides: TGTGTCACCAGCCCCCAGGAGAACAATCAGCCCCAGCATTTT.

This clonotype appeared once. The chain recombines TRBV11-2 with TRBJ2-7; no definite D call. The germline V gene encodes CDR1 SGHAT and CDR2 FQNNGV. The CDR3 has 13 residues. The CDR3 DNA is TGTGTCAGTAGCTTTCCGGTGGGGTACGAGCAGTACTTC. Its translation is CVSSFPVGYEQYF.

This clonotype has just one count. No conserved phenylalanine or tryptophan is present at the end of the CDR3, so a read error is the likely explanation. The rearrangement joins TRBV28 to TRBJ2-3; tentatively, D is TRBD2 (7 bases). The CDR3 has 17 amino acids. Per the germline V gene, CDR1 is MDHEN and CDR2 is SYDVKM. V lost 6 bases and J 7 bases, leaving 26 bases between the germline ends. This CDR3 is CASSPVRGRVNENTQYL. The CDR3 DNA follows: TGTGCCAGCAGCCCAGTGAGGGGGAGGGTTAACGAAAATACGCAGTATTTG.

As to this clonotype: A junction end diverges from the germline sequence, so it may reflect a read error. The chain has TRBV11-2 and TRBJ2-3; possible D gene TRBD2, 6 bases. Germline V gene sequence: CDR1 SGHAT, CDR2 FQNNGV. CDR3 length equals 15 residues. In DNA, the CDR3 is TGTCTCAGCAGCTCAGGAAGCGGGTGGGCAGATACGCTGTATTTT. It is translated as CLSSSGSGWADTLYF.

Notes on this clonotype: Relative to the germline gene, one junction end is altered; a read error may explain this. The chain is built from TRBV10-3 and TRBJ2-5; D gene unclear. Germline V gives CDR1 ENHRY, CDR2 SYGVKD. The CDR3 spans 15 residues. The CDR3 spells CAISKSAIRQETQYF. CDR3 DNA sequence: TGTGCCATCAGTAAGTCGGCTATCAGACAAGAGACCCAGTATTTC.

V is TRBV21-1 and J is TRBJ2-2; the table calls TRBD1, which could not be checked here. TRBV21-1 is a recognized pseudogene. This CDR3 spans 16 amino acids. As DNA, the CDR3 is TGCGCCAGCAGCAAGAAGGACAGGACCCGCACCGGGGAGCTGTTTTTT. Amino acids: CASSKKDRTRTGELFF.

The rearrangement joins TRBV5-1 to TRBJ1-2; the match to TRBD1 covers 9 bases. The V gene end was trimmed by 8 bases and the J gene end by 10 bases; junction bases not matched to a gene: 12. This CDR3 is built from 13 residues. Germline V gene lookup returns CDR1 SGHRS and CDR2 YFSETQ. The DNA for the CDR3 is TGCGCCAGTAGACCTGACAGGGGGGGTGTCTACACCTTC. Translating it yields CASRPDRGGVYTF.

There are many counts of this clonotype. One junction end disagrees with the germline gene, perhaps due to a read error. The J gene is TRBJ2-5, the V gene TRBV6-1; D uncertain. The CDR3 sequence is 15 residues long. CDR1 and CDR2 (germline): MNHNS, SASEGT. The CDR3, as DNA: TGTGCCAGTAGTGAAAGGGCTCTACATGAGGAGACCCAGTACTTC. Its translation is CASSERALHEETQYF.

Comment on this clonotype: The CDR3 does not close with the conserved phenylalanine or tryptophan, likely indicating a read error. The chain employs TRBV6-1 and TRBJ2-2; D could derive from TRBD1 or TRBD2 (6 bases each). This CDR3 has 19 residues. Per germline, CDR1 MNHNS and CDR2 SASEGT. This chain's CDR3 is CASSDTLPGGAANAGELFS. DNA of the CDR3: TGTGCCAGCAGTGACACCCTTCCCGGGGGCGCCGCGAACGCCGGGGAGCTGTTTTCT.

By share of the sample, this clonotype is large. This chain links TRBV11-2 with TRBJ2-5; unclear D gene. Trimming took 5 bases from V and 3 from J, leaving 10 bases between them. The CDR3 is 13 residues long. The germline V gene has CDR1 SGHAT and CDR2 FQNNGV. The CDR3 bases are TGTGCCAGCAGCCCGTCCACTAAAGAGACCCAGTACTTC. It is translated as CASSPSTKETQYF. Supplemented by reference TRBV11-2 and TRBJ2-5, the full variable domain reads EAGVAQSPRYKIIEKRQSVAFWCNPISGHATLYWYQQILGQGPKLLIQFQNNGVVDDSQLPKDRFSAERLKGVDSTLKIQPAKLEDSAVYLCASSPSTKETQYFGPGTRLLVL.

J is TRBJ2-3 and V is TRBV5-4; D may be TRBD1 (5 bases). The J call may be mistaken, given a closer DNA end match to TRBJ1-5. CDR1 and CDR2 from the germline V gene are SGHNT and YYREEE (reference sequence). The CDR3 length is 15 residues. The CDR3 DNA is TGTGCCAGCGGCCTGCCCGGGACGGAGGCGGATACGCAGCATTTT. This codes for CASGLPGTEADTQHF.

As regards this clonotype: Germline is not matched at one junction end, which may reflect a read error. The rearrangement links TRBV29-1 to TRBJ2-2, with D maybe TRBD1 (6 bases). The CDR3 has 13 residues. Germline V gene data show CDR1 as SQVTM and CDR2 as ANQGSEA. The CDR3 DNA follows: TGCAGCGTTGGGAGACGAGACAAGGGGGAACTGTTTTTT. It yields the protein CSVGRRDKGELFF.

Concerning this clonotype itself: One junction end does not reproduce the germline sequence, and a read error may be involved. J is TRBJ2-2 and V is TRBV25-1, with TRBD2 identical over 9 bases. The CDR3 is made up of 18 amino acids. Germline CDR1 is MGHDK and CDR2 is SYGVNS. CDR3 nucleotides: TGTGCCAACTGGGGAACCGGGACTAGCTATATGGGCACCGGGAAGCTGTTTTTT. This gives the protein CANWGTGTSYMGTGKLFF.

As concerns this clonotype: Lacking the conserved final phenylalanine or tryptophan, this CDR3 likely reflects a read error. The rearrangement joins TRBV29-1 to TRBJ2-5; D possibly corresponds to TRBD1 (5 bases). Germline-derived CDR1 and CDR2 are SQVTM and ANQGSEA. This CDR3 is 14 amino acids long. CDR3 sequence (DNA): TGCAGCTTTGGTACTACAGGTTTCCAAGGGACCCAGTACTAC. Translating gives CSFGTTGFQGTQYY.

Concerning this clonotype itself: One end of the junction does not line up with germline, which may come from a read error. The chain uses TRBV11-3 and TRBJ2-1; possible D gene TRBD1, 6 bases. Germline assignment: CDR1 SGHNT and CDR2 YENEEA. This CDR3 is built from 12 residues. The CDR3 sequence: CANPLTGLEQFF. The CDR3 bases are TGTGCCAACCCCCTGACAGGTCTCGAGCAATTCTTC.

Concerning this clonotype: One end of the junction does not line up with germline, which may come from a read error. The chain couples TRBV11-2 to TRBJ2-7; weak D call: TRBD2 (5 bases). In germline, CDR1 is SGHAT, CDR2 FQNNGV. The CDR3 totals 13 residues. DNA for the CDR3: TGTGCCAGCAGCATAGGCTCAGACTACGAGCTGTACTTC. Translating it yields CASSIGSDYELYF.

Only a few counts were recorded for this clonotype. A read error may produce the germline difference seen at one junction end. This chain uses TRBV4-3 with TRBJ2-1; D is undetermined. Germline V gene data show CDR1 as LGHNA and CDR2 as YSLEER. The CDR3 spans 16 residues. The CDR3 is CASSQDAGSSYKEQFF. The CDR3 bases are TGCGCCAGTAGCCAAGATGCTGGAAGCTCCTACAAGGAGCAGTTCTTC.

The V gene is TRBV4-3, the J gene TRBJ2-7, with unresolved D. This CDR3 region has 15 residues. CDR1 and CDR2 from the germline V gene are LGHNA and YSLEER. Trimming stripped 0 bases from V and 1 base from J, with 10 bases between. The CDR3 loop is CASSQDLPWSYEQYF. DNA of the CDR3: TGCGCCAGCAGCCAAGACTTGCCATGGTCCTACGAGCAGTACTTC.